Sequencing of this TCR beta chain was carried out in a study of Ad26.COV2.S vaccination and SARS-CoV-2 variants. Assay used: immunoSEQ multiplex PCR; TCRdb lists only in-frame clones, some missing. Here the sample spans some 400,000 clones, about 91% being singletons. Treatment of the sample: about 20 received Ad26.COV2.S at low or high dose, single or two shots; about 5 received placebo; per-sample allocation not given. Material that was analyzed had been drawn on day 63 after the first vaccine or placebo injection. The V segment lost 1 base and the J segment 12 bases; nucleotides outside the gene matches: 8. Germline-derived CDR1 and CDR2 are SGHTA and FQGNSA. CDR3 length: 13 residues.

V usage is TRBV7-2 and J usage is TRBJ1-2; 7 bases are shared with TRBD1. The receptor was isolated from a person aged 18-65 years who received the Ad26.COV2.S COVID-19 vaccine or a placebo. Source: peripheral blood, taken in a trial of Ad26.COV2.S vaccine versus placebo. Here the CDR3 DNA reads TGTGCCAGCAGCTTAGGTCGGACAGGCCCTGACACCTTC. Its translation: CASSLGRTGPDTF.